The entry that follows covers one T cell receptor (beta chain) sequence. Unfractionated whole blood yielded total RNA. This sample was included in a study of human T cells and chemical hapten exposure. The V and J ends lost 4 bases and 4 bases, in that order; junction bases with no gene match: 8. Germline V gene sequence: CDR1 SGHTA, CDR2 FQGNSA. CDR3 length: 17 residues. Per the study methods: Individual samples carried between roughly 20,000 and 690,600 TCRs, with some 100,000 as the median. MiXCR, applied by TCRdb to the 5' RACE reads, yields one record per CDR3 protein. TCRdb assigned the V and J calls; the authors' analysis was not used. The data contain around 80,000 distinct CDR3 sequences, around 15% of them singletons.

The sequence was collected from a female donor in good health. The chain joins TRBV7-2 to TRBJ2-3; 13 nucleotides agree with TRBD2. CDR3 in amino acids: CASSSGTSGDFADTQYF. The CDR3 bases are TGTGCCAGCAGCTCCGGGACTAGCGGGGACTTCGCAGATACGCAGTATTTT.